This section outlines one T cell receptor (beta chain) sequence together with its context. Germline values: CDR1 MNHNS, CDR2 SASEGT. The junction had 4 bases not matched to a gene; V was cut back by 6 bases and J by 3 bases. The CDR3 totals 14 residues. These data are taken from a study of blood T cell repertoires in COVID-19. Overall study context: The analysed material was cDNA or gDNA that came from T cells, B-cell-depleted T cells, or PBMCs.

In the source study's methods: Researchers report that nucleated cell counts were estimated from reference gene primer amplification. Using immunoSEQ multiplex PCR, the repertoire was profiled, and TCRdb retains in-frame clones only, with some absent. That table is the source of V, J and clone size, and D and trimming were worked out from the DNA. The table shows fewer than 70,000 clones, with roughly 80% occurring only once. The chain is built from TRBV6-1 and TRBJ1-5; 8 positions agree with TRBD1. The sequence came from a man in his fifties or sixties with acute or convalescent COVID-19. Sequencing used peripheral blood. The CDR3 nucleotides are TGTGCCAGCAGCGAGGACAGGGACAATCAGCCCCAGCATTTT. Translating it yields CASSEDRDNQPQHF.